A single sample gave rise to the 23 T cell receptor beta chains below, sequenced in a study of blood T cell repertoires in COVID-19 (dated by TCRdb to the early 2020s). Library preparation was by the immunoSEQ multiplex PCR assay. TCRdb's version of the immuneACCESS table is confined to in-frame rearrangements and falls short of the full clone set. An unresolved V gene accounts for under half of the shortfall where checked; the remainder is of unknown origin. Present in this sample are some 50,000 clones, 87% of which were seen just once. In total, the top ten clones hold 4% of the sample. The sample consisted of peripheral blood. Every receptor here comes from a man aged 50 to 59 with acute or convalescent COVID-19.

The chain uses TRBV2 and TRBJ2-3; TRBD1 is a possible D gene (5 bases). Germline-derived CDR1 and CDR2 are SNHLY and FYNNEI. V was clipped by 8 bases and J by 4 bases, with 13 bases between them. This CDR3 spans 13 amino acids. CDR3 bases: TGTGCCAGCTGGCAGGGCCCCCCAGATACGCAGTATTTT. It encodes CASWQGPPDTQYF.

This clone was detected a few times. This chain uses TRBV5-4 with TRBJ1-2, with TRBD1 matching over 7 bases. The V gene end was trimmed by 3 bases and the J gene end by 1 base; junction bases not matched to a gene: 9. The germline gives CDR1 SGHNT, CDR2 YYREEE (reference sequence). The CDR3 is 16 amino acids. The CDR3 coding sequence is TGTGCCAGCAGCTACGGACAGGTTTCGGTTAACTATGGCTACACCTTC. It codes for CASSYGQVSVNYGYTF.

The V gene is TRBV7-2, the J gene TRBJ2-3; TRBD2 agrees at 7 bases. V was clipped by 3 bases and J by 6 bases; unmatched bases: 6. Germline lookup yields CDR1 SGHTA and CDR2 FQGNSA. The CDR3 extends over 14 amino acids. This chain's CDR3 is CASSFPGGWDTQYF. CDR3 coding DNA: TGTGCCAGCAGCTTTCCCGGGGGGTGGGATACGCAGTATTTT.

J is TRBJ1-1 and V is TRBV10-3; 8 nucleotides match TRBD1. J gave up 3 bases and V 1 base, and 13 bases lay outside the gene matches. The CDR3 loop spans 18 amino acids. CDR1 and CDR2 from the germline V gene are ENHRY and SYGVKD. In nucleotides, the CDR3 is TGTGCCATCAGTGAGTTAGAGGACAGGGTTGGGGCGGACACTGAAGCTTTCTTT. Its translation: CAISELEDRVGADTEAFF.

This clone showed up just once. This chain connects TRBV27 to TRBJ2-7; TRBD2 agrees at 9 bases. CDR3 size: 16 residues. J gave up 4 bases and V 1 base, and 8 bases lay outside the gene matches. Germline assignment: CDR1 MNHEY and CDR2 SMNVEV (reference sequence). CDR3 residues: CASSLYGGRGDYEQYF. In DNA form, the CDR3 reads TGTGCCAGCAGTTTATACGGCGGGAGGGGAGATTACGAGCAGTACTTC.

The J gene is TRBJ2-7, the V gene TRBV30; 11 bases agree with TRBD1. The trim removed 3 bases at V and 5 bases at J, leaving 9 bases unmatched. Per germline, CDR1 GTSNPN and CDR2 SVGIG (reference sequence). The CDR3 covers 15 residues. The CDR3 region is CAWRGLGQGADEQYF. CDR3 in DNA: TGTGCCTGGAGGGGACTTGGACAGGGGGCCGACGAGCAGTACTTC.

This clone appeared a single time. V is TRBV28 and J is TRBJ2-3; tentatively, D is TRBD2 (5 bases). The CDR3 is 16 amino acids. Germline V gives CDR1 MDHEN, CDR2 SYDVKM. With 7 bases removed from V and 0 bases from J, the gap between germline ends came to 17 bases. CDR3 protein: CASTFLGNPSTDTQYF. The CDR3 bases are TGTGCCAGCACCTTCCTCGGGAATCCGAGCACAGATACGCAGTATTTT. The variable domain in full, completed from reference TRBV28 and TRBJ2-3, reads DVKVTQSSRYLVKRTGEKVFLECVQDMDHENMFWYRQDPGLGLRLIYFSYDVKMKEKGDIPEGYSVSREKKERFSLILESASTNQTSMYLCASTFLGNPSTDTQYFGPGTRLTVL.

The chain employs TRBV3-1 (or the pseudogene TRBV3-2) and TRBJ1-1; unclear D gene. Germline CDR1 LGHDT, CDR2 YNNKEL (reference sequence). CDR3 size: 13 residues. V was pared by 4 bases and J by 0 bases, with 6 bases between. The chain's CDR3 is CASSPVMNTEAFF. Here the CDR3 DNA reads TGTGCCAGCAGCCCAGTGATGAACACTGAAGCTTTCTTT.

The chain has TRBV28 and TRBJ2-3, with a possible D match to TRBD1 (5 bases). Trimming stripped 3 bases from V and 2 bases from J, with 15 bases between. The length of the CDR3 is 16 residues. Germline V gives CDR1 MDHEN, CDR2 SYDVKM. The CDR3 loop is CASSLGQGLYTDTQYF. CDR3 in DNA: TGTGCCAGCAGTTTGGGGCAGGGCTTATACACAGATACGCAGTATTTT.

The chain is built from TRBV10-1 and TRBJ2-2; D perhaps matches TRBD2 (6 bases). The CDR3 totals 13 residues. Germline values: CDR1 WNHNN, CDR2 SYGVQD (reference sequence). V shed 4 bases and J shed 6 bases, with 9 bases lying between them. CDR3 in DNA: TGCGCCAGCAGTGCGGGAGCTCCCGGGGAGCTGTTTTTT. This translates into CASSAGAPGELFF.

The chain links TRBV3-1 (or the pseudogene TRBV3-2) to TRBJ2-5; TRBD2 matches at 7 bases. Per germline, CDR1 LGHDT and CDR2 YNNKEL (reference sequence). The trim removed 4 bases at V and 4 bases at J, leaving 6 bases unmatched. The CDR3 contains 14 residues. The CDR3: CASSRLGGGETQYF. The CDR3 DNA reads as TGTGCCAGCAGCCGTTTGGGGGGGGGAGAGACCCAGTACTTC.

The table lists this clone with a few counts. The chain has TRBV27 and TRBJ2-7; 9 bases are shared with TRBD1. J gave up 6 bases and V 6 bases, and 15 bases lay outside the gene matches. The CDR3 is made up of 16 amino acids. Per the germline V gene, CDR1 is MNHEY and CDR2 is SMNVEV (reference sequence). The CDR3 loop reads CASSWLAGTGPSEQYF. CDR3 coding DNA: TGTGCCAGCAGCTGGTTAGCCGGGACAGGGCCGTCCGAGCAGTACTTC.

This chain joins TRBV2 and TRBJ2-7; weak D call: TRBD2 (5 bases). This CDR3 region has 11 residues. Trimming stripped 6 bases from V and 7 bases from J, with 10 bases between. Germline-derived CDR1 and CDR2 are SNHLY and FYNNEI. The CDR3 protein is CASSTTGEQYF. DNA for the CDR3: TGTGCCAGCAGCACCACGGGAGAGCAGTACTTC.

This chain joins TRBV12-5 and TRBJ2-5, with 8 bases fitting TRBD1. This CDR3 has 15 residues. Germline V CDR1 and CDR2: LGHNT, FRNRAP. Unmatched junction bases numbered 5, after V lost 3 bases and J lost 2 bases. CDR3 loop: CASGFHDRGQETQYF. For the CDR3, the DNA is TGTGCTAGTGGTTTTCACGACAGGGGTCAAGAGACCCAGTACTTC. The full variable domain, its missing parts supplied by reference TRBV12-5 and TRBJ2-5, is DARVTQTPRHKVTEMGQEVTMRCQPILGHNTVFWYRQTMMQGLELLAYFRNRAPLDDSGMPKDRFSAEMPDATLATLKIQPSEPRDSAVYFCASGFHDRGQETQYFGPGTRLLVL.

The V gene is TRBV24-1, the J gene TRBJ2-1; 8 nucleotides match TRBD2. CDR1 and CDR2 (germline): KGHDR, SFDVKD. V gave up 4 bases and J gave up 6 bases; unmatched junction bases: 4. The CDR3 extends over 14 amino acids. The CDR3 DNA follows: TGTGCCACCAGTGAGACGGGAGGGGTCAATGAGCAGTTCTTC. This gives the protein CATSETGGVNEQFF.

About this clone: Other nucleotide sequences from this sample produce the same CDR3. This chain links TRBV20-1 with TRBJ2-7, with 8 bases fitting TRBD2. The V gene end was trimmed by 6 bases and the J gene end by 5 bases; junction bases not matched to a gene: 3. The germline CDR1 and CDR2 sequences are DFQATT and SNEGSKA (reference sequence). The CDR3 loop spans 11 amino acids. CDR3 bases: TGCAGTGCCACTAGCGGACACGAGCAGTACTTC. Its protein is CSATSGHEQYF.

The chain combines TRBV5-1 with TRBJ2-1, with TRBD1 matching 7 bases. The CDR3 contains 16 residues. Trimming cost V 4 bases and J 7 bases; bases outside gene matches: 14. The V gene's germline CDR1 is SGHRS and CDR2 YFSETQ. CDR3 in DNA: TGCGCCAGCAGCCTCGGGACAGCAGGACTTCGAAATGAGCAGTTCTTC. This gives the protein CASSLGTAGLRNEQFF.

The gene calls are TRBV19 and TRBJ1-5, with TRBD1 as a possible D gene (6 bases). The CDR3 totals 14 residues. With 3 bases removed from V and 3 bases from J, the gap between germline ends came to 9 bases. CDR1 is LNHDA and CDR2 is SQIVND in the germline V gene (reference sequence). The CDR3 bases are TGTGCCAGTAGTATGGACAGCTTCAATCAGCCCCAGCATTTT. It specifies CASSMDSFNQPQHF.

The chain links TRBV10-2 to TRBJ2-1; 9 bases are shared with TRBD2. The CDR3 loop spans 16 amino acids. From germline, CDR1 is WSHSY and CDR2 SAAADI. V lost 4 bases and J lost 4; bases outside the gene matches: 8. CDR3 in DNA: TGCGCCAGCAGTGCCGATCAGCGGGGGGCTTACAATGAGCAGTTCTTC. Encoded protein: CASSADQRGAYNEQFF.

The chain combines TRBV2 with TRBJ1-5; D is unclear. Germline CDR1 SNHLY, CDR2 FYNNEI. The CDR3 covers 16 residues. With 1 base removed from V and 7 bases from J, the gap between germline ends came to 17 bases. CDR3: CASSEDMVRRGQPQHF. As DNA, the CDR3 is TGTGCCAGCAGTGAAGATATGGTGCGCCGGGGACAGCCCCAGCATTTT.

The V and J genes are TRBV7-3 and TRBJ1-6, with 7 bases that match TRBD1. The CDR3 sequence is 14 residues long. Trimming cost V 6 bases and J 8 bases; bases outside gene matches: 7. The germline gives CDR1 SGHTA, CDR2 FQGTGA. The CDR3 DNA reads as TGTGCCAGCAGTTCCGGGACAGTACATTCACCCCTCCACTTT. Encoded protein: CASSSGTVHSPLHF.

The chain links TRBV25-1 to TRBJ2-7; a weak D match, TRBD2 (5 bases). The V end lost 1 base, the J end lost 2 bases, and 15 bases lay between the germline ends. Germline CDR1 reads MGHDK; CDR2 reads SYGVNS. The CDR3 contains 16 residues. In DNA, the CDR3 is TGTGCCAGCAGTGAATCTAGGAGGACGACGGCCTACGAGCAGTACTTC. This translates into CASSESRRTTAYEQYF.

V gene TRBV2 combines with J gene TRBJ2-5, with D tentatively TRBD2 (6 bases). The CDR3 runs to 16 residues. Germline loops: CDR1 SNHLY, CDR2 FYNNEI. The V end was cut by 3 bases, the J end by 4 bases, with 18 bases between. The CDR3 DNA reads TGTGCCAGCAGTGACGGGACTCAGCCCTTCAGAGAGACCCAGTACTTC. The encoded protein is CASSDGTQPFRETQYF.